Following are 30 T cell receptor beta chains from one sample sequenced in a study of blood T cells in healthy people across ages. Primers used in a second PCR of about 6 to 11 cycles were a sample-barcoded 5' primer and a J-beta primer mix. TCRdb reprocessed the 5' RACE reads via MiXCR and lists one record per CDR3 protein. The sample carries around 500,000 distinct CDR3 sequences, 40% to 55% recorded once. Sequenced: blood. These receptors were collected from an elderly man in good health.

This clonotype was found many times. The chain employs TRBV6-6 and TRBJ1-5, with 7 bases fitting TRBD1. The length of the CDR3 is 18 residues. Germline V gene lookup returns CDR1 MNHNY and CDR2 SVGAGI (reference sequence). The V segment lost 0 bases and the J segment 0 bases; nucleotides outside the gene matches: 8. CDR3 amino acids: CASSYSPGTENSNQPQHF. CDR3 in DNA: TGTGCCAGCAGTTACTCTCCCGGGACAGAGAATAGCAATCAGCCCCAGCATTTT.

V and J are TRBV20-1 and TRBJ2-4; TRBD1 is a possible D gene (7 bases). CDR3 length: 12 residues. V was clipped by 5 bases and J by 9 bases, with 14 bases between them. CDR1 and CDR2 (germline): DFQATT, SNEGSKA (reference sequence). The CDR3: CSAGGGSGIQYF. The CDR3 DNA reads as TGCAGTGCTGGAGGGGGCTCGGGCATTCAGTACTTC.

The chain links TRBV12-3 or TRBV12-4 to TRBJ1-5; D not resolved. The CDR3 sequence is 15 residues long. With 6 bases removed from V and 6 bases from J, the gap between germline ends came to 18 bases. The DNA for the CDR3 is TGTGCCAGCAGCCCCGGCGCCCGTCAACGTCAGCCCCAGCATTTT. Translating gives CASSPGARQRQPQHF.

This clonotype was recorded at least ten times. V gene TRBV6-6 combines with J gene TRBJ2-5, with D possibly matching TRBD2 (6 bases). The CDR3 sequence is 13 residues long. Germline V gene data show CDR1 as MNHNY and CDR2 as SVGAGI (reference sequence). V was clipped by 5 bases and J by 11 bases, with 18 bases between them. Written as DNA, the CDR3 is TGTGCCAGCAGTCCCGACAGCCCGGGGGAGCAGTACTTC. Encoded protein: CASSPDSPGEQYF.

A note on this clonotype: A much larger clone lies one base from this, so it may be a read error. This rearrangement joins TRBV4-1 to TRBJ2-1, with 9 bases that match TRBD2. Germline loops: CDR1 MGHRA, CDR2 YSYEKL. V shed 1 base, J shed 13 bases, and the junction held 14 bases outside the gene matches. The CDR3 runs to 16 residues. CDR3 amino acids: CASSQAWGLARETQFF. The CDR3 DNA reads as TGCGCCAGCAGCCAAGCCTGGGGACTAGCTAGAGAGACCCAGTTCTTC.

This clonotype was observed at least ten times. V usage is TRBV20-1 and J usage is TRBJ2-3; perhaps TRBD1 as D (6 bases). V lost 8 bases and J lost 4, with 19 bases in between. The length of the CDR3 is 14 residues. Germline V gives CDR1 DFQATT, CDR2 SNEGSKA (reference sequence). The CDR3 DNA follows: TGCAGTTCCAGTAGCAGGGGAAGGGCAGATACGCAGTATTTT. Translating it yields CSSSSRGRADTQYF.

This clonotype was counted ten times or more. The chain joins TRBV25-1 to TRBJ2-3, with D possibly called TRBD1 or TRBD2 (5 bases each). V lost 2 bases, J lost 0 bases, and 12 bases lay in between. The germline CDR1 and CDR2 sequences are MGHDK and SYGVNS. The CDR3 covers 16 residues. The DNA for the CDR3 is TGTGCCAGCAGTGAAAAATGGGACGGCAGCACAGATACGCAGTATTTT. Amino acids: CASSEKWDGSTDTQYF.

This clonotype appeared many times. Germline is not matched at one junction end, which may reflect a read error. The chain links TRBV5-1 to TRBJ2-1; D gene unclear. The CDR3 is made up of 14 amino acids. CDR1 SGHRS and CDR2 YFSETQ come from the germline V gene. CDR3 nucleotide sequence: TGCGCCAGCACCTTGGGGTCAGCTTACAATGAGCAGTTCTTC. Translating gives CASTLGSAYNEQFF.

The chain recombines TRBV7-9 with TRBJ2-3; D is perhaps TRBD1 or TRBD2 (5 bases each). The CDR3 covers 13 residues. Trimming pared 3 bases from V and 4 bases from J, leaving 8 bases between. Germline lookup yields CDR1 SEHNR and CDR2 FQNEAQ (reference sequence). CDR3 loop: CASSFQGPDTQYF. The CDR3 nucleotides are TGTGCCAGCAGCTTCCAGGGACCAGATACGCAGTATTTT.

The V call is TRBV28, the J call TRBJ2-5; D possibly corresponds to TRBD1 (6 bases). V gave up 8 bases and J gave up 1 base, with 17 bases separating them. Germline lookup yields CDR1 MDHEN and CDR2 SYDVKM. The CDR3 has 15 amino acids. This CDR3 is CASGPVDRPQETQYF. In DNA, the CDR3 is TGTGCCAGCGGTCCCGTCGACAGGCCCCAAGAGACCCAGTACTTC.

This clonotype has just one count. V usage is TRBV7-2 and J usage is TRBJ2-7, with TRBD1 identical over 8 bases. V lost 1 base and J lost 2; bases outside the gene matches: 7. Germline values: CDR1 SGHTA, CDR2 FQGNSA. The CDR3 consists of 16 residues. CDR3 loop: CASSLGLGQGTYEQYF. CDR3 nucleotides: TGTGCCAGCAGCTTAGGTTTAGGACAGGGTACCTACGAGCAGTACTTC.

The chain recombines TRBV29-1 with TRBJ1-2; D perhaps matches TRBD1 (5 bases). V lost 2 bases and J 6 bases, leaving 10 bases between the germline ends. The germline V gene has CDR1 SQVTM and CDR2 ANQGSEA. The CDR3 sequence is 12 residues long. CDR3 DNA: TGCAGCGTTGAAAAACAGGTTGATGGCTACACCTTC. Translating gives CSVEKQVDGYTF.

The chain couples TRBV7-2 to TRBJ1-1; TRBD1 is a possible D gene (5 bases). The CDR3 length is 14 residues. Trimming took off 5 bases at V and 1 base at J, with 11 bases between the two ends. From germline, CDR1 is SGHTA and CDR2 FQGNSA. Here the CDR3 DNA reads TGTGCCAGCAGCCTGGGACCTTCGAACACTGAAGCTTTCTTT. Protein product: CASSLGPSNTEAFF. Supplemented by reference TRBV7-2 and TRBJ1-1, the full variable domain reads GAGVSQSPSNKVTEKGKDVELRCDPISGHTALYWYRQSLGQGLEFLIYFQGNSAPDKSGLPSDRFSAERTGGSVSTLTIQRTQQEDSAVYLCASSLGPSNTEAFFGQGTRLTVV.

This clonotype was counted a few times. The chain recombines TRBV7-2 with TRBJ2-1, with 9 bases lining up with TRBD2. Trimming took 1 base from V and 7 from J; bases not matched to a gene: 5. The CDR3 has 15 amino acids. Germline CDR1 is SGHTA and CDR2 is FQGNSA. The CDR3 DNA is TGTGCCAGCAGCTTAGGCGGGAGGGCCAGGAATGAGCAGTTCTTC. Its translation is CASSLGGRARNEQFF.

The chain carries TRBV7-9 and TRBJ2-7, with D unresolved. Trimming took off 5 bases at V and 5 bases at J, with 13 bases between the two ends. Germline CDR1 SEHNR, CDR2 FQNEAQ (reference sequence). This CDR3 contains 13 residues. The CDR3 region has the DNA TGTGCCAGCAGCGCCCTGGCCGCCCACGAGCAGTACTTC. Protein: CASSALAAHEQYF.

There are a few counts of this clonotype. This chain uses TRBV7-9 with TRBJ2-3, with TRBD2 matching over 9 bases. Unmatched junction bases numbered 10, after V lost 5 bases and J lost 4 bases. Germline V gene lookup returns CDR1 SEHNR and CDR2 FQNEAQ (reference sequence). The CDR3 spans 16 residues. The CDR3, as DNA: TGTGCCAGCAGCGTCGACGGGACTAGCAGGGCAGATACGCAGTATTTT. Amino acid sequence: CASSVDGTSRADTQYF.

V usage is TRBV28 and J usage is TRBJ1-2, with TRBD1 as a possible D gene (5 bases). Germline V lookup: CDR1 MDHEN, CDR2 SYDVKM. Trimming took 3 bases from V and 5 from J, leaving 13 bases between them. The CDR3 runs to 14 residues. The CDR3 here is CASSLVRGSYGYTF. CDR3 nucleotide sequence: TGTGCCAGCAGTTTGGTTAGGGGTAGTTATGGCTACACCTTC.

The V gene is TRBV10-3, the J gene TRBJ2-3; D gene uncertain. The CDR3 is 13 amino acids. V gave up 8 bases and J gave up 2 bases, with 11 bases separating them. CDR1 and CDR2 from the germline V gene are ENHRY and SYGVKD. CDR3 protein: CAIGEGVTDTQYF. In DNA, the CDR3 is TGTGCCATCGGCGAAGGTGTCACAGATACGCAGTATTTT.

The CDR3 protein is CASSLGAGEETQYF. The CDR3 DNA sequence: TGTGCCAGCAGCTTAGGAGCAGGGGAAGAGACCCAGTACTTC. This chain joins TRBV7-9 and TRBJ2-5, with a tentative D call TRBD1 (6 bases). The germline V and J ends were trimmed by 1 base and 3 bases, with 9 bases remaining between them. The CDR3 is made up of 14 amino acids. Germline-derived CDR1 and CDR2 are SEHNR and FQNEAQ (reference sequence).

This rearrangement joins TRBV7-9 to TRBJ2-7, with D possibly TRBD1 on 5 matching bases. V gave up 2 bases and J gave up 0 bases, with 14 bases separating them. CDR1 is SEHNR and CDR2 is FQNEAQ in the germline V gene (reference sequence). This CDR3 comprises 16 residues. CDR3 amino acids: CASSLNPGLVSYEQYF. Here the CDR3 DNA reads TGTGCCAGCAGCTTAAATCCAGGGCTGGTCTCCTACGAGCAGTACTTC.

J is TRBJ2-3 and V is TRBV20-1, with 11 bases lining up with TRBD2. Germline V gives CDR1 DFQATT, CDR2 SNEGSKA (reference sequence). With V trimmed by 3 bases and J by 4 bases, 9 bases remained unmatched. There are 16 residues in the CDR3. This CDR3 is CSASGRLAGWSDTQYF. DNA of the CDR3: TGCAGTGCTAGTGGTCGACTAGCGGGATGGTCAGATACGCAGTATTTT.

The sample holds one count of this clonotype. The chain recombines TRBV4-1 with TRBJ2-6; D remains unclear. The germline V gene encodes CDR1 MGHRA and CDR2 YSYEKL. This CDR3 spans 15 amino acids. The V and J ends lost 3 bases and 0 bases respectively, with 6 bases between them. The CDR3 bases are TGCGCCAGCAGCCAGCAGCCCTCTGGGGCCAACGTCCTGACTTTC. Encoded protein: CASSQQPSGANVLTF.

The genes are TRBV5-1 and TRBJ2-1; D might be TRBD2 (7 bases). The ends were cut back, 0 bases at V and 7 bases at J, with 17 bases in the middle. This CDR3 spans 16 amino acids. Germline-derived CDR1 and CDR2 are SGHRS and YFSETQ. The CDR3 coding sequence is TGCGCCAGCAGCTTGGATGGGAGGGGGTATAGTAATGAGCAGTTCTTC. Amino acid sequence: CASSLDGRGYSNEQFF.

The chain links TRBV29-1 to TRBJ2-1, with TRBD1 identical over 7 bases. Germline assignment: CDR1 SQVTM and CDR2 ANQGSEA. The trim removed 4 bases at V and 7 bases at J, leaving 10 bases unmatched. This CDR3 contains 14 residues. CDR3 loop: CSVVYRGVINEQFF. As DNA, the CDR3 is TGCAGCGTTGTATACAGGGGCGTCATTAATGAGCAGTTCTTC.

Notes on this clonotype: At one of its ends the junction is not consistent with the germline gene, which may arise from a read error. V and J are TRBV29-1 and TRBJ2-5; D gene unclear. Germline CDR1 is SQVTM and CDR2 is ANQGSEA. CDR3 length equals 11 residues. CDR3 protein: CSGELIETQYF. CDR3 nucleotides: TGCAGCGGTGAACTTATAGAGACCCAGTACTTC.

The chain carries TRBV28 and TRBJ2-7; the D gene is possibly TRBD1 (6 bases). There are 15 residues in the CDR3. Germline-derived CDR1 and CDR2 are MDHEN and SYDVKM. The germline V and J ends were trimmed by 5 bases and 1 base, with 15 bases remaining between them. CDR3 amino acids: CASSPPGDSSYEQYF. The CDR3 DNA is TGTGCCAGCAGTCCCCCAGGGGATTCGTCCTACGAGCAGTACTTC.

This sequence joins TRBV11-1 and TRBJ1-1, with 9 bases aligning to TRBD1. The ends lost 4 bases at V and 3 bases at J; junction bases unmatched: 12. Germline V gene sequence: CDR1 SGHAT, CDR2 FQDESV (reference sequence). There are 17 residues in the CDR3. The CDR3 bases are TGTGCCAGCAGCTCCTCCTCCGGACAGGGGAGGTACACTGAAGCTTTCTTT. The encoded protein is CASSSSSGQGRYTEAFF.

This clonotype was seen a few times. The chain links TRBV12-3 or TRBV12-4 to TRBJ1-2; TRBD1 is a possible D gene (6 bases). The CDR3 contains 12 residues. The V end was cut by 7 bases, the J end by 6 bases, with 12 bases between. CDR3 residues: CASNRDTHGYTF. The CDR3 coding sequence is TGTGCCAGCAACAGGGACACCCATGGCTACACCTTC.

In this sample, this clonotype turned up a few times. V gene TRBV10-3 combines with J gene TRBJ2-7, with a tentative D call TRBD1 (6 bases). The CDR3 consists of 13 residues. Per germline, CDR1 ENHRY and CDR2 SYGVKD. V was shortened by 10 bases and J by 1 base, with 14 bases between the two germline ends. Here the CDR3 DNA reads TGTGCCACCAGGACGGACAGATCCTACGAGCAGTACTTC. Encoded protein: CATRTDRSYEQYF.

This clonotype has a handful of counts. The chain combines TRBV7-9 with TRBJ2-5; D gene unclear. With 1 base removed from V and 1 base from J, the gap between germline ends came to 4 bases. CDR1 is SEHNR, CDR2 FQNEAQ, per germline (reference sequence). This CDR3 spans 13 amino acids. CDR3 loop: CASSLVPQETQYF. The DNA for the CDR3 is TGTGCCAGCAGCTTAGTGCCCCAAGAGACCCAGTACTTC.